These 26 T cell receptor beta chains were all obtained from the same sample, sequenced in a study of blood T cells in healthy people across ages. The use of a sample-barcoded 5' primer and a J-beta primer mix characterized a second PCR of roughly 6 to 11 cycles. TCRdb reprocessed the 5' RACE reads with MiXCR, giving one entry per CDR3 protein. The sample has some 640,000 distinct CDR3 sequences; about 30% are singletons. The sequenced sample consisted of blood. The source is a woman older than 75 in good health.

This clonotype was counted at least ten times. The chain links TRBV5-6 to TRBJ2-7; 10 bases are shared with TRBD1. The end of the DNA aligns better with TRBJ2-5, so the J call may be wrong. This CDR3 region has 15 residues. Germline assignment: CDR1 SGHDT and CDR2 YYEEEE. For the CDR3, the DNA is TGTGCCAGCAGCCTCCCGACAGGGGGCGCGAAGACCCAGTACTTC. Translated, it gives CASSLPTGGAKTQYF.

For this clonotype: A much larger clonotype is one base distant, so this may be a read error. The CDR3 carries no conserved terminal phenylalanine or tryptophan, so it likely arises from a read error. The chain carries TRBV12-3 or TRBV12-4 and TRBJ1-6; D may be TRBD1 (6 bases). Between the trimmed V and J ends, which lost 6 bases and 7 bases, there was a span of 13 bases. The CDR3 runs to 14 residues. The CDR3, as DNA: TGTGCCAGCAGCCGCACCGGGACAAATTCACCCCTCCACTGT. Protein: CASSRTGTNSPLHC.

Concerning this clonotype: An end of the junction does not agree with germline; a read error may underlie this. Here the CDR3 reads CTSSPTGGTLKNTEAFF. As DNA, the CDR3 is TGTACCAGCTCTCCCACAGGGGGGACGTTGAAGAACACTGAAGCTTTCTTT. This chain links TRBV18 with TRBJ1-1, with 8 positions matching TRBD1. The CDR3 consists of 17 residues. The germline gives CDR1 KGHSH, CDR2 LQKENI.

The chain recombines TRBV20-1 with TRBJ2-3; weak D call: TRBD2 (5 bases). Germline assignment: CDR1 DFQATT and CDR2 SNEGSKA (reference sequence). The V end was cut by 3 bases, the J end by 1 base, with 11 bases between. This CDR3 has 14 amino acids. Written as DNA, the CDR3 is TGCAGTGCTAGGCGTAGCGAAGGCACAGATACGCAGTATTTT. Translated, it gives CSARRSEGTDTQYF.

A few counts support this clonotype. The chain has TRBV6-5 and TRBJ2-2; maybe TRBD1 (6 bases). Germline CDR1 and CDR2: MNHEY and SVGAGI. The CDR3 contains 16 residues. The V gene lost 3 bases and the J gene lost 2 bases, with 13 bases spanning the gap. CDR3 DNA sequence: TGTGCCAGCAGTTATTCACCGGGACACAACACCGGGGAGCTGTTTTTT. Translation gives CASSYSPGHNTGELFF.

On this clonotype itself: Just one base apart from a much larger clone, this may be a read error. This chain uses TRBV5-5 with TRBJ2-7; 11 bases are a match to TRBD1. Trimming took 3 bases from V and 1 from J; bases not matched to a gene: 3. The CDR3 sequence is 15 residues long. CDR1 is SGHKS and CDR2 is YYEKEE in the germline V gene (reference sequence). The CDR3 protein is CASSSDRGRSYEQYF. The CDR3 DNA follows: TGTGCCAGCAGCTCGGACAGGGGGCGGTCCTACGAGCAGTACTTC.

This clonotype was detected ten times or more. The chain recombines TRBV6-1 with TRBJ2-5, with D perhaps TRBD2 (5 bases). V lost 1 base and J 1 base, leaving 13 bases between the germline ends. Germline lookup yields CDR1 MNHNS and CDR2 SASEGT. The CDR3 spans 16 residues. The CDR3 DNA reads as TGTGCCAGCAGTGAAGACGGGAATTCCCTCCAAGAGACCCAGTACTTC. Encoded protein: CASSEDGNSLQETQYF.

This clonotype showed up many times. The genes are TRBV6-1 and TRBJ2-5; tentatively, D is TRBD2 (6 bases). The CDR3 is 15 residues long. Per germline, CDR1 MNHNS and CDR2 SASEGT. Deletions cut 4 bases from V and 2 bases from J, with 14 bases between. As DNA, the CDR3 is TGTGCCAGCAGTGCCCCGGGGGACCCACAAGAGACCCAGTACTTC. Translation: CASSAPGDPQETQYF.

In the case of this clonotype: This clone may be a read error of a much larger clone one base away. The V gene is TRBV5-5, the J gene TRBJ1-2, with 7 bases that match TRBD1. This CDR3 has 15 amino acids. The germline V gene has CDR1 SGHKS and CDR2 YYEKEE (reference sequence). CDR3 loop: CVSSLPGQFSPGYTF. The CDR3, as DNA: TGTGTCAGCAGCTTGCCGGGACAGTTTTCACCTGGCTACACCTTC.

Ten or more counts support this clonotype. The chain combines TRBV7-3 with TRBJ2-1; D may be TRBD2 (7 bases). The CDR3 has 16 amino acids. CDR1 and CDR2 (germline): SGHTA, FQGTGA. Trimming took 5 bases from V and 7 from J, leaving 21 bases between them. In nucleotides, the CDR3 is TGTGCCAGCAGCATCGGGGCTCGGGGGGCCGGGAATGAGCAGTTCTTC. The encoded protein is CASSIGARGAGNEQFF.

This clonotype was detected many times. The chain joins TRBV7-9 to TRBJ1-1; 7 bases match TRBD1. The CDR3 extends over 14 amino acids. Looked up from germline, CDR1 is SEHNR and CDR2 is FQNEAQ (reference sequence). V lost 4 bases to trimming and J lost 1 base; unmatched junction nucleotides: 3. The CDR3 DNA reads TGTGCCAGCAGCTCCCGGACAGGGAACACTGAAGCTTTCTTT. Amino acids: CASSSRTGNTEAFF.

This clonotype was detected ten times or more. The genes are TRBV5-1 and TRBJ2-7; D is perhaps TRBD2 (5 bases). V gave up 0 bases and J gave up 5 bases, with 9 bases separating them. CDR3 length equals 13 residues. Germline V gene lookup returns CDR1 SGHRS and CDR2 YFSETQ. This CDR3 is CASSLVEGDEQYF. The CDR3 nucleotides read TGCGCCAGCAGCTTGGTTGAGGGTGACGAGCAGTACTTC.

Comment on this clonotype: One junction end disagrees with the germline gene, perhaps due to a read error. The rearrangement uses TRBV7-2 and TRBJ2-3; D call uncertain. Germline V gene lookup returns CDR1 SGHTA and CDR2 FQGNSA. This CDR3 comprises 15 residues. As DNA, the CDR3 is TGTGCCAGTAGCTCAAATCCGGGCCAACAAGATACGCAGTATTTT. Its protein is CASSSNPGQQDTQYF.

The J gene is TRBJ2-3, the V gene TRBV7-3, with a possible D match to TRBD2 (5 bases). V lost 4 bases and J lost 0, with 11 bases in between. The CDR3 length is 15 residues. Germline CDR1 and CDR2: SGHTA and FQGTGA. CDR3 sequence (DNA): TGTGCCAGCAGCTCCCCTGGCGGGAGCACAGATACGCAGTATTTT. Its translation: CASSSPGGSTDTQYF.

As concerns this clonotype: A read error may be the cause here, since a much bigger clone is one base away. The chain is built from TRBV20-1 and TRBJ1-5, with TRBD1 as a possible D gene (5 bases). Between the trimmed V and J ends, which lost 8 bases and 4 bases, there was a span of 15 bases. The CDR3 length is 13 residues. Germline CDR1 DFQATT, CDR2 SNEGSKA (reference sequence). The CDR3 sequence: CSSRAACNQPQHF. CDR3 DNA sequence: TGCAGTTCCAGGGCCGCCTGTAATCAGCCCCAGCATTTT.

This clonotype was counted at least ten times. This CDR3 reads CSARAMPIANYGYTF. For the CDR3, the DNA is TGCAGTGCTAGAGCCATGCCAATAGCTAACTATGGCTACACCTTC. V usage is TRBV20-1 and J usage is TRBJ1-2; D not resolved. Per germline, CDR1 DFQATT and CDR2 SNEGSKA (reference sequence). The CDR3 contains 15 residues. V was cut by 1 base and J by 0 bases, with 12 bases left in between.

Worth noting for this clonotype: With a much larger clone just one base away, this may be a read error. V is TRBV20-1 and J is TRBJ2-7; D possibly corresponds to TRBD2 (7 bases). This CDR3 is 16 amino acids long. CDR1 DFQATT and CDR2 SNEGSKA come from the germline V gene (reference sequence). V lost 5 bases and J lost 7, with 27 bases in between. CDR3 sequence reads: CSAARVAGAFPREQYF. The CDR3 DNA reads TGCAGTGCTGCCCGAGTGGCGGGGGCCTTTCCTCGGGAGCAGTACTTC.

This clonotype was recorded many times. The CDR3 spells CASSLGFHYNEQFF. CDR3 in DNA: TGTGCCAGCAGCTTGGGCTTCCACTACAATGAGCAGTTCTTC. The chain uses TRBV7-2 and TRBJ2-1, with D hard to call. Germline loops: CDR1 SGHTA, CDR2 FQGNSA. Between the trimmed V and J ends, which lost 3 bases and 3 bases, there was a span of 9 bases. The CDR3 is 14 amino acids.

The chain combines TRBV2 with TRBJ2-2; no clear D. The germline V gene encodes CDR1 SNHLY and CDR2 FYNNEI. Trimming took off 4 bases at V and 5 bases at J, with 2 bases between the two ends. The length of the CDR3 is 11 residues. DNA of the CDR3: TGTGCCAGCAGTGTTACCGGGGAGCTGTTTTTT. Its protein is CASSVTGELFF. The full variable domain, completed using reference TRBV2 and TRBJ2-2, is EPEVTQTPSHQVTQMGQEVILRCVPISNHLYFYWYRQILGQKVEFLVSFYNNEISEKSEIFDDQFSVERPDGSNFTLKIRSTKLEDSAMYFCASSVTGELFFGEGSRLTVL.

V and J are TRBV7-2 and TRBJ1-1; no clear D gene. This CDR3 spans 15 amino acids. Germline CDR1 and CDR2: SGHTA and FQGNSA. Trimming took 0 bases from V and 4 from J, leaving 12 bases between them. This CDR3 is CASSLADVTGTEAFF. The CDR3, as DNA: TGTGCCAGCAGCTTAGCGGACGTAACGGGCACTGAAGCTTTCTTT.

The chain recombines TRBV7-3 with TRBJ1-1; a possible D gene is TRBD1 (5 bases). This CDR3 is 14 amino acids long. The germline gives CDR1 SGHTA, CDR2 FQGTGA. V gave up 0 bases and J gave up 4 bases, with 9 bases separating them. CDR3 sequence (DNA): TGTGCCAGCAGCTTAACCGGGGGGACCACTGAAGCTTTCTTT. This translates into CASSLTGGTTEAFF.

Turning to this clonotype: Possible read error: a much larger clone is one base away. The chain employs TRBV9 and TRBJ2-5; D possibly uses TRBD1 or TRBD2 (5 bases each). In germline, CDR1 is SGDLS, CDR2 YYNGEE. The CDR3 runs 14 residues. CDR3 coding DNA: TGTGCCAGCAGCGTAATGGCAGCCGTGGGGACCCGGTACTTC. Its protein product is CASSVMAAVGTRYF.

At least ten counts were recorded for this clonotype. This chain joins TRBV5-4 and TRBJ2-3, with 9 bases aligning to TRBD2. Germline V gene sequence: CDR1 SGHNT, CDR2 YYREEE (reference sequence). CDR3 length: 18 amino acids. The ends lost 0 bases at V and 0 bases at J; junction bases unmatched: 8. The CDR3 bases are TGTGCCAGCAGCTTGGAAGGGCTAGCGGGGTACAGCACAGATACGCAGTATTTT. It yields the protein CASSLEGLAGYSTDTQYF.

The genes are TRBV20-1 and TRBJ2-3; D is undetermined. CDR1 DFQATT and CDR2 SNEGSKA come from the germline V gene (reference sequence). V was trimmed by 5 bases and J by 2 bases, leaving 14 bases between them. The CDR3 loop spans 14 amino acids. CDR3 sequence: CSAGSAWPTDTQYF. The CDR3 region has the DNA TGCAGTGCTGGATCAGCGTGGCCCACAGATACGCAGTATTTT.

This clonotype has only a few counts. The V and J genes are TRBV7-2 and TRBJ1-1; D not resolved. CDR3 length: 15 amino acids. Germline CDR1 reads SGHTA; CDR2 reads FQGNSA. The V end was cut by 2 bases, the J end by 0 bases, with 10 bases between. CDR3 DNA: TGTGCCAGCAGCTTATGGCGGGCCATGAACACTGAAGCTTTCTTT. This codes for CASSLWRAMNTEAFF.

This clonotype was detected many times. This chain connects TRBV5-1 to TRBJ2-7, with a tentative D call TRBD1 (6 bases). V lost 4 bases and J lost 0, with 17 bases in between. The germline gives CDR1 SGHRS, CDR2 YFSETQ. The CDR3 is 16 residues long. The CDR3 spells CASSTSPTGPSYEQYF. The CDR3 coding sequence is TGCGCCAGCAGCACCTCCCCGACAGGACCCTCCTACGAGCAGTACTTC.